A single sample gave rise to the 23 T cell receptor beta chains below, sequenced in a study of T-cell reconstitution after alpha-beta-depleted transplantation in children. Construction of the TCRbeta library involved unique molecular identifiers. A single record per CDR3 protein comes from TCRdb applying MiXCR to the PCR reads. The profile covers 90,000 to 95,000 distinct CDR3 sequences, with roughly an eighth appearing a single time and approximately 15% taken by the ten largest. Specimen: PBMCs from the stem cell graft donor, collected from the stem cell graft. The receptors derive from a human donor who donated a stem cell graft to a child with inherited bone marrow failure.

This clonotype was seen ten or more times. This chain links TRBV20-1 with TRBJ1-2, with TRBD1 as a possible D gene (5 bases). CDR1 and CDR2 from the germline V gene are DFQATT and SNEGSKA (reference sequence). This CDR3 region has 15 residues. V lost 0 bases to trimming and J lost 2 bases, with 13 bases between them. CDR3: CSARDLLGQNYGYTF. DNA of the CDR3: TGCAGTGCTAGAGATCTGCTAGGACAAAACTATGGCTACACCTTC.

Many counts were recorded for this clonotype. The gene calls are TRBV12-3 or TRBV12-4 and TRBJ2-7; D is tentatively TRBD1 or TRBD2 (5 bases each). V was shortened by 3 bases and J by 4 bases, with 16 bases between the two germline ends. The CDR3 runs 15 residues. The CDR3 loop is CASSFPGPIGYEQYF. DNA of the CDR3: TGTGCCAGCAGTTTCCCGGGGCCGATAGGGTACGAGCAGTACTTC.

The table lists this clonotype with many counts. This chain joins TRBV27 and TRBJ2-3, with D unclear. Germline CDR1 MNHEY, CDR2 SMNVEV (reference sequence). This CDR3 has 13 amino acids. Trimming removed 7 bases from V and 1 base from J, with 9 bases in between. CDR3 bases: TGTGCCAGCAAGCAAGAAGGCACAGATACGCAGTATTTT. Its protein product is CASKQEGTDTQYF.

This clonotype was recorded at least ten times. The chain couples TRBV6-1 to TRBJ1-1, with D possibly TRBD1 on 5 matching bases. V was pared by 3 bases and J by 4 bases, with 12 bases between. Germline V lookup: CDR1 MNHNS, CDR2 SASEGT. The CDR3 has 14 residues. The CDR3 sequence is CASSEGVEGTEAFF. In DNA, the CDR3 is TGTGCCAGCAGTGAGGGGGTTGAGGGCACTGAAGCTTTCTTT.

The sample holds many counts of this clonotype. The V and J genes are TRBV7-6 and TRBJ2-1, with 10 bases matching TRBD2. CDR1 is SGHVS, CDR2 FNYEAQ, per germline. The CDR3 has 15 residues. J was trimmed by 3 bases and V by 3 bases; bases with no gene match: 2. The CDR3 loop is CASSFPSGGYNEQFF. The CDR3 DNA follows: TGTGCCAGCAGCTTCCCTAGCGGGGGCTACAATGAGCAGTTCTTC.

J is TRBJ1-2 and V is TRBV18; TRBD1 agrees at 9 bases. Germline CDR1 KGHSH, CDR2 LQKENI. CDR3 length: 17 residues. Unmatched junction bases numbered 10, after V lost 3 bases and J lost 2 bases. CDR3 sequence (DNA): TGTGCCAGCTCACCTATGGACAGGGGAGTATCAAACTATGGCTACACCTTC. This gives the protein CASSPMDRGVSNYGYTF.

This clonotype was observed many times. The chain combines TRBV15 with TRBJ1-1; D is ambiguous. Germline-derived CDR1 and CDR2 are LNHNV and YYDKDF (reference sequence). This CDR3 has 16 residues. V lost 0 bases and J lost 1, with 12 bases in between. The CDR3 loop reads CATSRDLKGWNTEAFF. CDR3 nucleotides: TGTGCCACCAGCAGAGATCTGAAAGGCTGGAACACTGAAGCTTTCTTT.

This clonotype has a count of ten or more. This chain uses TRBV18 with TRBJ2-1; D tentatively fits TRBD1 or TRBD2 (5 bases each). Germline lookup yields CDR1 KGHSH and CDR2 LQKENI. Trimming removed 6 bases from V and 5 bases from J, with 14 bases in between. This CDR3 has 14 residues. The CDR3 here is CASSRDLMDNEQFF. DNA of the CDR3: TGTGCCAGCTCCCGGGACCTGATGGACAATGAGCAGTTCTTC.

This clonotype showed up many times. The V call is TRBV7-9, the J call TRBJ2-5, with unresolved D. Deletions cut 5 bases from V and 1 base from J, with 14 bases between. The germline V gene encodes CDR1 SEHNR and CDR2 FQNEAQ (reference sequence). This CDR3 spans 15 amino acids. CDR3 DNA sequence: TGTGCCAGCAGCACTTCACTCTGGGGCCAAGAGACCCAGTACTTC. Residues: CASSTSLWGQETQYF.

This clonotype was seen at least ten times. The V and J genes are TRBV7-2 and TRBJ2-5; D uncertain. This CDR3 has 10 residues. Trimming removed 8 bases at V and 5 bases at J, with 6 bases between. Germline V gives CDR1 SGHTA, CDR2 FQGNSA. Written as DNA, the CDR3 is TGTGCCAGCGGACGGGAGACCCAGTACTTC. Encoded protein: CASGRETQYF.

This clonotype was detected many times. The rearrangement joins TRBV29-1 to TRBJ2-6; a possible D gene is TRBD1 (7 bases). The V end lost 1 base, the J end lost 3 bases, and 16 bases lay between the germline ends. Germline V gene data show CDR1 as SQVTM and CDR2 as ANQGSEA. The CDR3 spans 17 residues. The CDR3 sequence: CSVEADQGGDGANVLTF. CDR3 nucleotides: TGCAGCGTTGAAGCAGACCAGGGGGGAGATGGGGCCAACGTCCTGACTTTC.

In its sample, this clonotype was seen many times. J is TRBJ1-5 and V is TRBV11-2; no definite D call. The CDR3 is 12 amino acids. The germline V gene encodes CDR1 SGHAT and CDR2 FQNNGV. The V gene lost 2 bases and the J gene lost 4 bases, with 3 bases spanning the gap. This CDR3 reads CASSLNNQPQHF. The CDR3 nucleotides read TGTGCCAGCAGCTTAAATAATCAGCCCCAGCATTTT.

Turning to this clonotype: One end of the junction does not line up with germline, which may come from a read error. This sequence joins TRBV4-1 and TRBJ2-5, with TRBD2 matching 7 bases. CDR1 and CDR2 from the germline V gene are MGHRA and YSYEKL. The CDR3 length is 13 residues. As DNA, the CDR3 is TGTGCCATGGGCCCGGGGGGAGGAGAGACCCAGTACTTC. It translates to CAMGPGGGETQYF.

This clonotype was seen repeatedly, ten times or more. The rearrangement joins TRBV4-3 to TRBJ2-2; TRBD2 is a possible D gene (6 bases). V was trimmed by 6 bases and J by 0 bases, leaving 11 bases between them. Looked up from germline, CDR1 is LGHNA and CDR2 is YSLEER. This CDR3 is built from 15 residues. The CDR3 DNA reads as TGCGCCAGCAGGCTCCGCGGGGCGAACACCGGGGAGCTGTTTTTT. The encoded protein is CASRLRGANTGELFF.

The table lists this clonotype with many counts. CDR3 sequence reads: CATSRGRRTNEQFF. In DNA form, the CDR3 reads TGTGCCACCAGCAGAGGGAGAAGGACCAATGAGCAGTTCTTC. J is TRBJ2-1 and V is TRBV15, with unresolved D. The CDR3 has 14 residues. CDR1 and CDR2 (germline): LNHNV, YYDKDF (reference sequence). V was shortened by 1 base and J by 6 bases, with 10 bases between the two germline ends.

This clonotype was seen many times. This sequence joins TRBV12-3 or TRBV12-4 and TRBJ2-2; a possible D gene is TRBD1 (6 bases). The length of the CDR3 is 15 residues. Trimming stripped 5 bases from V and 0 bases from J, with 10 bases between. The CDR3 loop reads CASSPGTPNTGELFF. Written as DNA, the CDR3 is TGTGCCAGCAGTCCCGGGACACCGAACACCGGGGAGCTGTTTTTT.

The chain is built from TRBV2 and TRBJ2-1, with TRBD1 matching over 10 bases. In germline, CDR1 is SNHLY, CDR2 FYNNEI. V trimming: 5 bases; J trimming: 6 bases; junction bases outside the gene matches: 1. The CDR3 runs to 13 residues. CDR3: CASSWDRGNEQFF. DNA for the CDR3: TGTGCCAGCAGTTGGGACAGGGGCAATGAGCAGTTCTTC.

This clonotype was observed many times. The CDR3 does not end in the conserved phenylalanine or tryptophan, so this is likely a read error. The rearrangement links TRBV11-2 to TRBJ2-5; 7 bases fit TRBD2. CDR3 length: 14 residues. Per the germline V gene, CDR1 is SGHAT and CDR2 is FQNNGV. Trimming removed 3 bases from V and 5 bases from J; junction bases left unmatched: 6. The CDR3 is CASSLAGVMETQYS. The CDR3 DNA reads TGTGCCAGCAGCTTGGCGGGAGTCATGGAGACCCAGTACTCC.

The table lists this clonotype with many counts. The rearrangement uses TRBV3-1 and TRBJ2-7; 8 bases fit TRBD1. The CDR3 runs 15 residues. J lost 0 bases, V lost 6 bases, and 7 bases had no gene match. Germline values: CDR1 LGHDT, CDR2 YNNKEL (reference sequence). The CDR3 nucleotides are TGTGCCAGCAGTCACCGGGACAGGAACTCCTACGAGCAGTACTTC. It encodes CASSHRDRNSYEQYF.

Ten or more counts support this clonotype. The rearrangement joins TRBV6-5 to TRBJ2-1, with a weak D call TRBD2 (6 bases). Germline V CDR1 and CDR2: MNHEY, SVGAGI. The CDR3 is 12 residues long. V shed 2 bases and J shed 13 bases, with 12 bases lying between them. The CDR3, as DNA: TGTGCCAGCAGTTACCGGCGGGAACCCCAGTTCTTC. This gives the protein CASSYRREPQFF.

This clonotype has ten or more counts. V is TRBV4-3 and J is TRBJ1-5, with a weak D call TRBD1 (5 bases). Germline lookup yields CDR1 LGHNA and CDR2 YSLEER. V lost 0 bases and J lost 4, with 10 bases in between. This CDR3 is 15 amino acids long. CDR3 nucleotides: TGCGCCAGCAGCCAAGAATTTGGGGGAAATCAGCCCCAGCATTTT. Protein: CASSQEFGGNQPQHF.

This clonotype was observed many times. V and J are TRBV18 and TRBJ2-3, with 8 positions matching TRBD1. Trimming took 3 bases from V and 2 from J; bases not matched to a gene: 7. Germline assignment: CDR1 KGHSH and CDR2 LQKENI. CDR3 length equals 16 residues. Here the CDR3 reads CASSPRQGHYTDTQYF. Here the CDR3 DNA reads TGTGCCAGCTCACCCCGACAGGGGCACTACACAGATACGCAGTATTTT.

This clonotype showed up many times. V is TRBV5-1 and J is TRBJ2-3; D unclear. The CDR3 runs to 15 residues. CDR1 SGHRS and CDR2 YFSETQ come from the germline V gene. V was clipped by 4 bases and J by 2 bases, with 14 bases between them. The CDR3 bases are TGCGCCAGCAGCCCCCCGTTGGGCTCCACAGATACGCAGTATTTT. Residues: CASSPPLGSTDTQYF.